This entry features one T cell receptor (gamma chain) sequence. The antigen is unknown. The sample carries other DNA sequences with the same CDR3. The sample originates from a study of Vδ1+ human thymocytes. Study-wide results and limits: The authors advised highly purified populations and single-cell validation. Highly polyclonal TRG and TRD repertoires with Gaussian CDR3 length distributions appeared in thymus.

Trimming cost V 3 bases and J 7 bases; bases outside gene matches: 6. This CDR3 has 12 residues. Germline V CDR1 and CDR2: EGSTGY, YDSYTSSV. RNA was extracted from the cells and then reverse transcribed. The CDR3 regions were amplified by multiplex PCR from V-gene primers to a constant-region primer. TCRdb processed the multiplex PCR reads again with the CATT caller. The data show approximately 25,000 gamma-chain clones, with around 20% seen just once and under 2% held by the top ten. Sequencing was done on a sample of Vdelta1+ gamma-delta thymocytes from the thymus. As to subset: FACS-sorted CD3+ TCRalphabeta- TCRVdelta1+ TCRVdelta2- thymocytes. The source of this sequence is a boy under two years old who had congenital heart surgery. The V and J genes are TRGV4 and TRGJ1 or TRGJ2. The DNA of the CDR3 is TGTGCCACCTGGGATTTAGGGTATAAGAAACTCTTT. It specifies CATWDLGYKKLF.